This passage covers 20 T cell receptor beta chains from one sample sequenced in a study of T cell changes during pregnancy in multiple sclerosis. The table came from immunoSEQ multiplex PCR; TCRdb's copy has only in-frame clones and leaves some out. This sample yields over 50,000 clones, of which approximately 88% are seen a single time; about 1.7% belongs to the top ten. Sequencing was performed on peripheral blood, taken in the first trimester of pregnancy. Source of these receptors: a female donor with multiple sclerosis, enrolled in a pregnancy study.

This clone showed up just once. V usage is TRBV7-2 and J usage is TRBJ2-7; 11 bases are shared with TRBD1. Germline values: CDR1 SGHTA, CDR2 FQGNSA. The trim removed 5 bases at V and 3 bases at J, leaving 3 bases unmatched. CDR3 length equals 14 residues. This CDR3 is CASSRDRGSYEQYF. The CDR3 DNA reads TGTGCCAGCAGCCGGGACAGGGGGAGCTACGAGCAGTACTTC.

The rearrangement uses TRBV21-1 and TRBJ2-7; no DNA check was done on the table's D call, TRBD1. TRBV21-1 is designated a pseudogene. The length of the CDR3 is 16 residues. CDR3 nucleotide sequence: TGTGCCAGCAGCCTCGAAAACAGGATCCCCCCCTACGAGCAGTACTTC. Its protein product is CASSLENRIPPYEQYF.

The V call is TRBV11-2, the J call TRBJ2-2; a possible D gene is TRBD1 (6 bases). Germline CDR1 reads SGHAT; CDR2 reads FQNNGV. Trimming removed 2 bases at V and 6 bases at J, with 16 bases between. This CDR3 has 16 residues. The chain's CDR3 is CASSLRVAGASGELFF. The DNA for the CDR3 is TGTGCCAGCAGCTTACGGGTCGCAGGGGCATCCGGGGAGCTGTTTTTT. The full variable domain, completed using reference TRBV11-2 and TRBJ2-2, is EAGVAQSPRYKIIEKRQSVAFWCNPISGHATLYWYQQILGQGPKLLIQFQNNGVVDDSQLPKDRFSAERLKGVDSTLKIQPAKLEDSAVYLCASSLRVAGASGELFFGEGSRLTVL.

As DNA, the CDR3 is TGTGCCAGCACCCAGGGGGCCTACGAGCAGTACTTC. It is translated as CASTQGAYEQYF. The chain joins TRBV5-6 to TRBJ2-7, with TRBD1 matching over 7 bases. CDR3 length: 12 amino acids. V lost 6 bases, J lost 2 bases, and 2 bases stayed unmatched. The germline gives CDR1 SGHDT, CDR2 YYEEEE. Full variable domain (missing parts from reference TRBV5-6 and TRBJ2-7): DAGVTQSPTHLIKTRGQQVTLRCSPKSGHDTVSWYQQALGQGPQFIFQYYEEEERQRGNFPDRFSGHQFPNYSSELNVNALLLGDSALYLCASTQGAYEQYFGPGTRLTVT.

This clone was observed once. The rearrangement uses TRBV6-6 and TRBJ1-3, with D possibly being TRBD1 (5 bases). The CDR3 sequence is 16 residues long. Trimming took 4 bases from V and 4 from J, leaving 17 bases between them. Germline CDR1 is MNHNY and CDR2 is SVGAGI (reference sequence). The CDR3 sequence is CASSFSREAQGNTIYF. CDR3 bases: TGTGCCAGCAGTTTTTCCAGGGAAGCGCAAGGAAACACCATATATTTT.

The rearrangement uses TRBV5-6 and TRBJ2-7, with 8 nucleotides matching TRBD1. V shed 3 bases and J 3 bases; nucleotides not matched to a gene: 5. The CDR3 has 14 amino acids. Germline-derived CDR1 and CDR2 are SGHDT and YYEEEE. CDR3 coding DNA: TGTGCCAGCAGCTCCCGGGACAGGAACTACGAGCAGTACTTC. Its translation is CASSSRDRNYEQYF.

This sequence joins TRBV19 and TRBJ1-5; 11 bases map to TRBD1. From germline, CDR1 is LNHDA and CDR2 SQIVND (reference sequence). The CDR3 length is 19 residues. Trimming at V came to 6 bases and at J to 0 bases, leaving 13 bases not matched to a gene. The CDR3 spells CASSFNAGTGGNSNQPQHF. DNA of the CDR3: TGTGCCAGTAGCTTCAATGCCGGGACAGGGGGAAATAGCAATCAGCCCCAGCATTTT.

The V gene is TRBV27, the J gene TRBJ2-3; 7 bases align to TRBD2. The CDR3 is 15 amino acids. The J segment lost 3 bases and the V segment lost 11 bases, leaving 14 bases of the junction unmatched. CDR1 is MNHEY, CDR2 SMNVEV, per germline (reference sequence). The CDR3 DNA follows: TGTGCCCGCCATGGAGTCGGGAGGCAGACAGATACGCAGTATTTT. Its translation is CARHGVGRQTDTQYF.

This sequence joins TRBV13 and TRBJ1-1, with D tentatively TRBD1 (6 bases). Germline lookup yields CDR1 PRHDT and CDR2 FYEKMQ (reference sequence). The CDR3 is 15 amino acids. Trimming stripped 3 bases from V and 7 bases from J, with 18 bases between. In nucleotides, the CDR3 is TGTGCCAGCAGCTTTATACAGGGAGGGAGAGGTGAAGCTTTCTTT. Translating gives CASSFIQGGRGEAFF.

The CDR3 loop is CASSRAGGPQETQYF. The CDR3 region has the DNA TGTGCCAGCAGCCGAGCGGGAGGGCCCCAAGAGACCCAGTACTTC. The V call is TRBV7-9, the J call TRBJ2-5; 10 positions agree with TRBD2. V was pared by 5 bases and J by 1 base, with 4 bases of the junction left unmatched. Germline CDR1 SEHNR, CDR2 FQNEAQ (reference sequence). CDR3 length equals 15 residues.

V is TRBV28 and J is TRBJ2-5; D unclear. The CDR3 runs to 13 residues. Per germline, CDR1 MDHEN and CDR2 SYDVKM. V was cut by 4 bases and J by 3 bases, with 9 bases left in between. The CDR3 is CASSYPLEETQYF. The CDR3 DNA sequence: TGTGCCAGCAGTTACCCTCTAGAAGAGACCCAGTACTTC.

This CDR3 is CAWSARNNEQFF. The CDR3 DNA is TGTGCCTGGAGTGCTAGAAACAATGAGCAGTTCTTC. V gene TRBV30 combines with J gene TRBJ2-1; D not resolved. Germline V CDR1 and CDR2: GTSNPN, SVGIG (reference sequence). This CDR3 has 12 amino acids. Trimming left V 1 base short and J 5 bases short, with 6 bases between.

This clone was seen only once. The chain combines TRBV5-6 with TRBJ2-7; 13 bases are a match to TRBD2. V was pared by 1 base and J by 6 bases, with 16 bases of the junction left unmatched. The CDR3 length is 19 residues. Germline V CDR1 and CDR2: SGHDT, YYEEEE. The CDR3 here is CASSLTGAFYTSGRAEQYF. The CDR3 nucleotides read TGTGCCAGCAGCTTGACAGGGGCATTCTACACTAGCGGGAGGGCCGAGCAGTACTTC.

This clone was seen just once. The chain's CDR3 is CASSITPRESYEQYF. CDR3 bases: TGTGCCAGTAGTATAACCCCCCGGGAGTCTTACGAGCAGTACTTC. V and J are TRBV19 and TRBJ2-7; the D gene is possibly TRBD2 (6 bases). The germline V and J ends were trimmed by 2 bases and 4 bases, with 15 bases remaining between them. In germline, CDR1 is LNHDA, CDR2 SQIVND (reference sequence). The CDR3 is 15 amino acids.

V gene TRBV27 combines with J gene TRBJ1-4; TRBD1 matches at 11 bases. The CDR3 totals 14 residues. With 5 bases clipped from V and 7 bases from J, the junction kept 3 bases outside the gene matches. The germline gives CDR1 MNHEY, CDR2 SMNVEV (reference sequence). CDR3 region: CASSLGQGAEKLFF. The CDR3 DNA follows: TGTGCCAGCAGTCTCGGACAGGGGGCTGAAAAACTGTTTTTT.

CDR3 DNA sequence: TGTGCCAGCAGTGAAGCCCCGGGGTACAATGAGCAGTTCTTC. Its protein product is CASSEAPGYNEQFF. V and J are TRBV6-1 and TRBJ2-1; TRBD2 might be the D (5 bases). V shed 0 bases and J shed 4 bases, with 7 bases lying between them. Germline CDR1 MNHNS, CDR2 SASEGT. The CDR3 covers 14 residues.

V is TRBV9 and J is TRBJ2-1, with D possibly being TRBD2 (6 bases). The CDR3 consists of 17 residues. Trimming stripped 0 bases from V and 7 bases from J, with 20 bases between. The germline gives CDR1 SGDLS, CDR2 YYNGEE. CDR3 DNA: TGTGCCAGCAGCGTAGCGTCGGGGGTGGCGGACCTAAATGAGCAGTTCTTC. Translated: CASSVASGVADLNEQFF.

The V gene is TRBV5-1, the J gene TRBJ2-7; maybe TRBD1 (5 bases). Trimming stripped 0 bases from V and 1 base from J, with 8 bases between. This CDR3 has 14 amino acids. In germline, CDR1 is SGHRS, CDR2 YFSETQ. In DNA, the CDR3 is TGCGCCAGCAGCTTGGTACAGGCGTCCTACGAGCAGTACTTC. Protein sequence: CASSLVQASYEQYF.

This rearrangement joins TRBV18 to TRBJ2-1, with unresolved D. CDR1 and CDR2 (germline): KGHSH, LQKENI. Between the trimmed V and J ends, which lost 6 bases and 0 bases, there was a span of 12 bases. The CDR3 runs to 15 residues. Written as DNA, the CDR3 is TGTGCCAGCTCGCCAGGCCGCCTCTCCTACAATGAGCAGTTCTTC. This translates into CASSPGRLSYNEQFF.

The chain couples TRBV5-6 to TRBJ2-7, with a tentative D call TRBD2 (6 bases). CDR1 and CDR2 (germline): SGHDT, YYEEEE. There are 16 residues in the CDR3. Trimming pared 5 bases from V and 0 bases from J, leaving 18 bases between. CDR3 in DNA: TGTGCCAGCAGTTATAATAGCGGAAAGAGCTCCTACGAGCAGTACTTC. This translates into CASSYNSGKSSYEQYF.